This T cell receptor beta chain appears in the sequencing data of a study of tumor-infiltrating lymphocytes in primary liver carcinoma. V was pared by 2 bases and J by 5 bases, with 10 bases between. The CDR3 length is 14 residues. The germline V gene has CDR1 MDHEN and CDR2 SYDVKM. Whole-study findings and limits: Merely some 7-25% of top clones spanned all five tumor regions.

Researchers generated TCR beta cDNA from about 0.5 ug of total RNA, relying on a constant-region primer. It was through three nested multiplex PCR rounds of slightly modified ARM-PCR that TCR beta libraries arose. TRBV1-TRBV30 forward primers and a C-beta reverse primer were used in the first two PCR rounds, which each ran for about 10 cycles. TCRdb fed the multiplex PCR reads into MiXCR, producing one record per CDR3 protein. Here the sample spans 40,000 to 45,000 distinct CDR3 sequences, approximately 70% being singletons. The table lists this clonotype with many counts. The antigen is unknown. It was from roughly 20-30 mg of unsorted bulk tissue that RNA and DNA were co-extracted. No treatment had been given to the patients, who were chronically infected with HBV. Every tumor contributed samples taken at five separate regions.

The sequence came from a man in his forties with primary liver carcinoma and hepatitis B virus infection. This rearrangement joins TRBV28 to TRBJ2-1; the D call may be TRBD1 or TRBD2 (5 bases each). The sequenced sample was liver tumor tissue from sampling region 2. Subset defined: tumor region T2, inferior pole. CDR3 sequence: CASSLGGFDNEQFF. The DNA of the CDR3 is TGTGCCAGCAGTTTAGGGGGTTTCGACAATGAGCAGTTCTTC. Full variable domain (missing parts from reference TRBV28 and TRBJ2-1): DVKVTQSSRYLVKRTGEKVFLECVQDMDHENMFWYRQDPGLGLRLIYFSYDVKMKEKGDIPEGYSVSREKKERFSLILESASTNQTSMYLCASSLGGFDNEQFFGPGTRLTVL.